The present TCR beta chain was sequenced within a study of shared clonotypes between healthy human individuals. Libraries were prepared by immunoSEQ multiplex PCR; TCRdb keeps only in-frame clonotypes and omits some of them. The repertoire includes approximately 2,000,000 clones, about 93% of them detected once, and over 1.5% sits in the top ten. Germline V gene data show CDR1 as SGHVS and CDR2 as FNYEAQ. V shed 6 bases and J shed 5 bases, with 11 bases lying between them. This CDR3 is 13 amino acids long. Terminally differentiated effector memory CD45RA+ cells were excluded from the naive CD8 cells, which were CD45RO-negative and positively selected for CCR7.

Material: naive CD8+ T cells from PBMCs. This sequence joins TRBV7-6 and TRBJ1-5; no clear D. The sequence was collected from a man aged 18 to 29 in good health. Some clones in this sample may be carry-over from other donors' samples. The CDR3 here is CASSWTPDQPQHF. The CDR3 region has the DNA TGTGCCAGCAGTTGGACGCCAGATCAGCCCCAGCATTTT.